One and the same sample provided the 26 T cell receptor beta chains below, sequenced in a study. Cells sorted as Tregs were CD4+, CD25+ and CD127-/low. TCRdb processed the 5' RACE reads anew with MiXCR; each CDR3 protein has one entry. The table lists fewer than 65,000 distinct CDR3 sequences, around 20% of them singletons, with roughly 3.5% in the top ten. The sample taken for sequencing was tumor-infiltrating Tregs sorted from the breast tumor. The source of these receptors is a female donor with breast cancer.

In its sample, this clonotype was seen a few times. The CDR3 DNA reads TGTGCCACCAGCAGAGATCAGGGAGGGTCACCCCTCCACTTT. It encodes CATSRDQGGSPLHF. The J gene is TRBJ1-6, the V gene TRBV15; D may be TRBD1 (5 bases). The V end was cut by 0 bases, the J end by 10 bases, with 10 bases between. CDR1 is LNHNV, CDR2 YYDKDF, per germline (reference sequence). The CDR3 totals 14 residues.

About this clonotype: A read error may explain this, as a much larger clone is one base away. The V call is TRBV12-3 or TRBV12-4, the J call TRBJ1-1; D unresolved. Deletions cut 2 bases from V and 4 bases from J, with 8 bases between. The CDR3 spans 13 residues. The CDR3 sequence is CASSLNWATEAFF. CDR3 nucleotides: TGTGCCAGCAGTTTAAATTGGGCCACTGAAGCTTTCTTT.

This clonotype was recorded many times. The chain employs TRBV6-2 or TRBV6-3 and TRBJ2-7; 8 bases line up with TRBD1. The V segment lost 2 bases and the J segment 9 bases; nucleotides outside the gene matches: 12. Looked up from germline, CDR1 is MNHEY and CDR2 is SVGEGT. The CDR3 loop spans 15 amino acids. CDR3 nucleotide sequence: TGTGCCAGCAGTTACCGCGGGGACAGGCCGTCGGGGCAGTACTTC. This codes for CASSYRGDRPSGQYF.

The V call is TRBV29-1, the J call TRBJ1-1; D remains unclear. Germline CDR1 is SQVTM and CDR2 is ANQGSEA. Between the trimmed V and J ends, which lost 7 bases and 3 bases, there was a span of 6 bases. The CDR3 sequence is 10 residues long. CDR3 sequence: CSAQDTEAFF. CDR3 bases: TGCAGCGCTCAAGACACTGAAGCTTTCTTT. Drawing the rest from reference TRBV29-1 and TRBJ1-1, the complete variable domain is SAVISQKPSRDICQRGTSLTIQCQVDSQVTMMFWYRQQPGQSLTLIATANQGSEATYESGFVIDKFPISRPNLTFSTLTVSNMSPEDSSIYLCSAQDTEAFFGQGTRLTVV.

This clonotype was seen just once. Possible read error: a much larger clone is one base away. The chain carries TRBV27 and TRBJ2-7, with TRBD2 identical over 7 bases. CDR3 length equals 15 residues. Germline CDR1 MNHEY, CDR2 SMNVEV (reference sequence). V lost 5 bases, J lost 5 bases, and 12 bases stayed unmatched. In DNA, the CDR3 is TGTGCCAGCAGTCAACCGGGACTAACCGTCAACGAGCAGTACTTC. Translated, it gives CASSQPGLTVNEQYF.

This clonotype was picked up a small number of times. The V gene is TRBV4-1, the J gene TRBJ2-2; D call uncertain. V lost 1 base, J lost 1 base, and 10 bases lay in between. The CDR3 length is 16 residues. Germline V CDR1 and CDR2: MGHRA, YSYEKL. The CDR3 spells CASSQAIGQNTGELFF. For the CDR3, the DNA is TGCGCCAGCAGCCAAGCCATTGGGCAGAACACCGGGGAGCTGTTTTTT.

The rearrangement links TRBV12-3 or TRBV12-4 to TRBJ1-1; a weak D match, TRBD1 (6 bases). The CDR3 length is 13 residues. V gave up 0 bases and J gave up 4 bases, with 6 bases separating them. The CDR3 loop is CASSLAGGTEAFF. CDR3 nucleotides: TGTGCCAGCAGTTTAGCAGGGGGCACTGAAGCTTTCTTT.

The CDR3 region is CASSYFSHVRRSNQPQHF. CDR3 nucleotide sequence: TGTGCCAGCAGTTACTTTTCTCACGTCAGGCGTAGCAATCAGCCCCAGCATTTT. The chain carries TRBV6-6 and TRBJ1-5, with D hard to call. The CDR3 is made up of 18 amino acids. Germline CDR1 is MNHNY and CDR2 is SVGAGI (reference sequence). Trimming stripped 1 base from V and 0 bases from J, with 16 bases between.

This clonotype occurred a few times. The chain is built from TRBV5-1 and TRBJ1-1; 9 nucleotides line up with TRBD1. The CDR3 covers 16 residues. CDR1 is SGHRS, CDR2 YFSETQ, per germline. Trimming took 5 bases from V and 4 from J; bases not matched to a gene: 12. The chain's CDR3 is CASRRRVQGASTEAFF. As DNA, the CDR3 is TGCGCCAGCAGAAGGAGGGTACAGGGGGCAAGCACTGAAGCTTTCTTT.

This clonotype was observed at least ten times. A read error may account for a junction end that differs from germline. This chain joins TRBV20-1 and TRBJ2-3; D possibly corresponds to TRBD1 (6 bases). CDR1 DFQATT and CDR2 SNEGSKA come from the germline V gene (reference sequence). This CDR3 has 13 amino acids. The CDR3 nucleotides read TGCAGTGCCCCCGATGGGGGCACAGATACACAGTATTTT. Its protein is CSAPDGGTDTQYF.

The table lists this clonotype with a few counts. The CDR3, as DNA: TGCAGCGTTGTAGTCTTGTGGGACACTGAAGCTTTCTTT. Translated, it gives CSVVVLWDTEAFF. The chain is built from TRBV29-1 and TRBJ1-1; D is unresolved. This CDR3 has 13 amino acids. V was trimmed by 4 bases and J by 3 bases, leaving 12 bases between them. Per the germline V gene, CDR1 is SQVTM and CDR2 is ANQGSEA.

This clonotype was recorded a few times. The J gene is TRBJ2-5, the V gene TRBV5-1; no firm D call. Germline V gene sequence: CDR1 SGHRS, CDR2 YFSETQ. The CDR3 totals 14 residues. Between the trimmed V and J ends, which lost 0 bases and 2 bases, there was a span of 8 bases. CDR3 in amino acids: CASSLAGQQETQYF. CDR3 coding DNA: TGCGCCAGCAGCTTGGCGGGTCAGCAAGAGACCCAGTACTTC.

This clonotype occurred a few times. The V gene is TRBV5-4, the J gene TRBJ2-3; either TRBD1 or TRBD2 may supply D (5 bases each). The germline V and J ends were trimmed by 4 bases and 6 bases, with 15 bases remaining between them. Germline assignment: CDR1 SGHNT and CDR2 YYREEE (reference sequence). This CDR3 is built from 14 residues. The CDR3 DNA follows: TGTGCCAGCAGCACGGACCGGGGCAGGGATACGCAGTATTTT. Amino acids: CASSTDRGRDTQYF.

This clonotype was recorded a few times. This may be a read error, as it is one base from a much larger clone. The gene calls are TRBV29-1 and TRBJ1-2; D is uncertain. Germline assignment: CDR1 SQVTM and CDR2 ANQGSEA. This CDR3 is 13 amino acids long. The CDR3 spells CGVGRRLDYGYTF. The CDR3, as DNA: TGCGGCGTTGGGCGGCGGTTAGACTATGGCTACACCTTC. Using reference TRBV29-1 and TRBJ1-2 for the parts outside the CDR3, the full variable domain is SAVISQKPSRDICQRGTSLTIQCQVDSQVTMMFWYRQQPGQSLTLIATANQGSEATYESGFVIDKFPISRPNLTFSTLTVSNMSPEDSSIYLCGVGRRLDYGYTFGSGTRLTVV.

The CDR3 region has the DNA TGTGCCACACTTCAGGGGGCGGGAGCCCTCTCCTACGAGCAGTACTTC. This translates into CATLQGAGALSYEQYF. V usage is TRBV6-6 and J usage is TRBJ2-7; D might be TRBD1 (8 bases). Trimming cost V 10 bases and J 0 bases, with 22 bases left between them. Germline V gives CDR1 MNHNY, CDR2 SVGAGI (reference sequence). The CDR3 covers 16 residues.

This clonotype was seen only a few times. J is TRBJ1-5 and V is TRBV6-6; no reliable D call. The ends were cut back, 7 bases at V and 3 bases at J, with 10 bases in the middle. Looked up from germline, CDR1 is MNHNY and CDR2 is SVGAGI (reference sequence). This CDR3 contains 13 residues. The CDR3 is CASTSSINQPQHF. DNA of the CDR3: TGTGCCAGCACCTCCAGTATCAATCAGCCCCAGCATTTT.

The CDR3 coding sequence is TGCAGTGCTAGAGGCGGACTCGACAATGAGATGTTCTTC. Translating it yields CSARGGLDNEMFF. The genes are TRBV20-1 and TRBJ2-1; weak D call: TRBD2 (5 bases). Trimming stripped 1 base from V and 15 bases from J, with 19 bases between. From germline, CDR1 is DFQATT and CDR2 SNEGSKA (reference sequence). CDR3 length: 13 residues.

This clonotype occurred a few times. The CDR3 is CSALSTSSNTDTQYF. The CDR3 bases are TGCAGTGCTCTATCGACTAGCAGTAACACAGATACGCAGTATTTT. J is TRBJ2-3 and V is TRBV20-1; TRBD2 matches at 7 bases. V lost 5 bases, J lost 2 bases, and 10 bases stayed unmatched. The CDR3 has 15 amino acids. Germline V CDR1 and CDR2: DFQATT, SNEGSKA (reference sequence).

Many counts were recorded for this clonotype. This rearrangement joins TRBV20-1 to TRBJ2-1, with a weak D call TRBD2 (6 bases). CDR1 and CDR2 (germline): DFQATT, SNEGSKA (reference sequence). The V end lost 6 bases, the J end lost 8 bases, and 14 bases lay between the germline ends. The CDR3 loop spans 12 amino acids. The CDR3 DNA reads as TGCAGTGCAGGGACTTCAGAGGATGAGCAGTTCTTC. It is translated as CSAGTSEDEQFF.

This clonotype was observed many times. V usage is TRBV11-2 and J usage is TRBJ1-3, with D hard to call. Germline CDR1 SGHAT, CDR2 FQNNGV. The germline V and J ends were trimmed by 2 bases and 0 bases, with 5 bases remaining between them. The CDR3 extends over 14 amino acids. CDR3 sequence reads: CASSLQNSGNTIYF. The CDR3 bases are TGTGCCAGCAGCTTACAGAACTCTGGAAACACCATATATTTT.

The V and J genes are TRBV11-3 and TRBJ2-1, with TRBD1 as a possible D gene (5 bases). CDR3 length equals 13 residues. Deletions cut 1 base from V and 9 bases from J, with 10 bases between. In germline, CDR1 is SGHNT, CDR2 YENEEA. For the CDR3, the DNA is TGTGCCAGCAGCTTAGTATCAGGGCCTGAGCAGTTCTTC. This translates into CASSLVSGPEQFF. Looking up the rest from reference TRBV11-3 and TRBJ2-1 gives the full variable domain: EAGVVQSPRYKIIEKKQPVAFWCNPISGHNTLYWYLQNLGQGPELLIRYENEEAVDDSQLPKDRFSAERLKGVDSTLKIQPAELGDSAVYLCASSLVSGPEQFFGPGTRLTVL.

This chain joins TRBV11-2 and TRBJ1-4, with 7 bases aligning to TRBD1. From germline, CDR1 is SGHAT and CDR2 FQNNGV. The CDR3 has 15 amino acids. With V trimmed by 4 bases and J by 10 bases, 12 bases remained unmatched. CDR3 residues: CASSSLQGRGAKLFF. Here the CDR3 DNA reads TGTGCCAGCAGCTCGCTACAGGGGCGTGGGGCAAAACTGTTTTTT. Variable domain in full (rest from reference TRBV11-2 and TRBJ1-4): EAGVAQSPRYKIIEKRQSVAFWCNPISGHATLYWYQQILGQGPKLLIQFQNNGVVDDSQLPKDRFSAERLKGVDSTLKIQPAKLEDSAVYLCASSSLQGRGAKLFFGSGTQLSVL.

For this clonotype: Germline is not matched at one junction end, which may reflect a read error. V gene TRBV25-1 combines with J gene TRBJ2-5; possible D gene TRBD2, 6 bases. The germline V gene encodes CDR1 MGHDK and CDR2 SYGVNS. CDR3 length: 17 residues. CDR3 sequence (DNA): TGTGCCCGCAGTGAATACAAAGCGACGGTGGAGGGGGAGACCCAGTACTTC. Protein: CARSEYKATVEGETQYF.

At least ten counts were recorded for this clonotype. V usage is TRBV10-3 and J usage is TRBJ2-2, with unresolved D. Trimming took 8 bases from V and 5 from J, leaving 6 bases between them. The CDR3 sequence is 11 residues long. The germline V gene has CDR1 ENHRY and CDR2 SYGVKD. CDR3 amino acids: CAIGWTGELFF. CDR3 nucleotide sequence: TGTGCCATCGGATGGACCGGGGAGCTGTTTTTT.

As for this clonotype: A much more abundant neighbour one base away suggests this may be a read error. The rearrangement uses TRBV12-3 or TRBV12-4 and TRBJ2-7, with TRBD1 matching 9 bases. The trim removed 6 bases at V and 4 bases at J, leaving 10 bases unmatched. The CDR3 is made up of 15 amino acids. This CDR3 reads CASRNRGQGMYEQYF. The DNA of the CDR3 is TGTGCCAGCAGAAATCGCGGACAGGGGATGTACGAGCAGTACTTC.

The chain has TRBV29-1 and TRBJ1-3, with 7 bases fitting TRBD1. From germline, CDR1 is SQVTM and CDR2 ANQGSEA. CDR3 length: 15 residues. V trimming: 0 bases; J trimming: 2 bases; junction bases outside the gene matches: 4. The CDR3 coding sequence is TGCAGCGTTGAAGATCCTGACAGGGCTGGAAACACCATATATTTT. Translated: CSVEDPDRAGNTIYF.